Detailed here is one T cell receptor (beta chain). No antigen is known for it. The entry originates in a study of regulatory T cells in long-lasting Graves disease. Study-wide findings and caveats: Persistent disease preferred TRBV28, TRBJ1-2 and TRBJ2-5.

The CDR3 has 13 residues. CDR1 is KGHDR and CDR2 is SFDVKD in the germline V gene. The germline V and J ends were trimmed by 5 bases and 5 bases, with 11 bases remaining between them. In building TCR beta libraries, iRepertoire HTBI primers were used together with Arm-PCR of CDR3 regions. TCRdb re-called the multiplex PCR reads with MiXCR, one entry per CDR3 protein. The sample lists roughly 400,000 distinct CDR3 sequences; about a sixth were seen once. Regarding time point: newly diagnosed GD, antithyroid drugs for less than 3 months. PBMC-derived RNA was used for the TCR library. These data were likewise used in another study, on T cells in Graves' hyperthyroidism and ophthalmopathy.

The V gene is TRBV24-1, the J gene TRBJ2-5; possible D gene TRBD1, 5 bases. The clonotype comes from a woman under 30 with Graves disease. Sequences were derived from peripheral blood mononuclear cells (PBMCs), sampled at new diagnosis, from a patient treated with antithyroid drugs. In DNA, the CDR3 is TGTGCCACCAGTGGGCCAGGGCTCGAGACCCAGTACTTC. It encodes CATSGPGLETQYF.